Below, 20 T cell receptor beta chains from the same sample are listed, as sequenced in a study of blood T cell repertoires in COVID-19 (dated by TCRdb to the early 2020s). Libraries were constructed by the immunoSEQ multiplex PCR assay. TCRdb holds this immuneACCESS table with in-frame rearrangements only. Some clones are missing; in checked studies, unresolved V genes explain under half, and the rest has no known cause. Counted in this sample were more than 200,000 clones; about 88% of them appeared once. The ten largest clones represent less than 2% of the sample. Sequenced material: peripheral blood. The source of these receptors is a man between 70 and 80 years old with acute or convalescent COVID-19.

The genes are TRBV6-5 and TRBJ1-1; a weak D match, TRBD1 (6 bases). In germline, CDR1 is MNHEY, CDR2 SVGAGI. The CDR3 extends over 15 amino acids. V shed 6 bases and J shed 3 bases, with 17 bases lying between them. This CDR3 reads CASRDRTAFDTEAFF. The CDR3 DNA reads as TGTGCCAGCAGAGACAGGACAGCTTTTGACACTGAAGCTTTCTTT.

The chain links TRBV19 to TRBJ2-1; D gene unclear. Germline lookup yields CDR1 LNHDA and CDR2 SQIVND (reference sequence). V was trimmed by 9 bases and J by 4 bases, leaving 7 bases between them. This CDR3 comprises 11 residues. The chain's CDR3 is CASEEYNEQFF. As DNA, the CDR3 is TGTGCCAGCGAGGAGTACAATGAGCAGTTCTTC.

This chain joins TRBV7-3 and TRBJ1-2, with TRBD1 as a possible D gene (5 bases). CDR3 length: 14 amino acids. Germline V gene sequence: CDR1 SGHTA, CDR2 FQGTGA. The V and J ends lost 1 base and 5 bases respectively, with 11 bases between them. CDR3 coding DNA: TGTGCCAGCAGCTTAATACCCGGGGGGTATGGCTACACCTTC. This sequence encodes CASSLIPGGYGYTF.

This sequence joins TRBV27 and TRBJ2-1, with TRBD1 as a possible D gene (6 bases). The CDR3 spans 14 residues. The ends were cut back, 6 bases at V and 9 bases at J, with 18 bases in the middle. From germline, CDR1 is MNHEY and CDR2 SMNVEV (reference sequence). CDR3 in DNA: TGTGCCAGCAGCGGGACATCCAAAATCCTTGAGCAGTTCTTC. It codes for CASSGTSKILEQFF.

The rearrangement links TRBV6-2 or TRBV6-3 to TRBJ2-7, with TRBD2 matching 12 bases. The CDR3 is 17 residues long. V trimming: 2 bases; J trimming: 0 bases; junction bases outside the gene matches: 5. Germline V gene lookup returns CDR1 MNHEY and CDR2 SVGEGT. DNA for the CDR3: TGTGCCAGCAGTTACCCTACTAGCGGGAGGATCTCCTACGAGCAGTACTTC. This sequence encodes CASSYPTSGRISYEQYF.

This chain links TRBV7-2 with TRBJ1-1; no clear D. V was clipped by 4 bases and J by 2 bases, with 11 bases between them. Germline V lookup: CDR1 SGHTA, CDR2 FQGNSA. The CDR3 is made up of 14 amino acids. In nucleotides, the CDR3 is TGTGCCAGCAGCTCAAGACATTTAAACACTGAAGCTTTCTTT. Translating gives CASSSRHLNTEAFF.

The V and J genes are TRBV7-8 and TRBJ2-2; D perhaps matches TRBD1 (5 bases). This CDR3 is built from 15 residues. V lost 3 bases and J lost 1, with 9 bases in between. The germline gives CDR1 SGHVS, CDR2 FQNEAQ. For the CDR3, the DNA is TGTGCCAGCAGCTTCAGGGTCGAGAACACCGGGGAGCTGTTTTTT. It codes for CASSFRVENTGELFF. The full variable domain, in which reference TRBV7-8 and TRBJ2-2 provide the parts outside the CDR3, is GAGVSQSPRYKVAKRGQDVALRCDPISGHVSLFWYQQALGQGPEFLTYFQNEAQLDKSGLPSDRFFAERPEGSVSTLKIQRTQQEDSAVYLCASSFRVENTGELFFGEGSRLTVL.

This clone occurred once. The chain carries TRBV2 and TRBJ1-1; D ambiguous. CDR1 SNHLY and CDR2 FYNNEI come from the germline V gene. Trimming stripped 9 bases from V and 0 bases from J, with 8 bases between. This CDR3 region has 12 residues. The DNA of the CDR3 is TGTGCCAGTACATTCCTGAACACTGAAGCTTTCTTT. This encodes CASTFLNTEAFF.

The chain is built from TRBV15 and TRBJ1-2; D possibly corresponds to TRBD1 (6 bases). The V end was cut by 2 bases, the J end by 4 bases, with 17 bases between. The CDR3 runs to 16 residues. Germline CDR1 reads LNHNV; CDR2 reads YYDKDF (reference sequence). This CDR3 reads CATSRTGQRPIYGYTF. As DNA, the CDR3 is TGTGCCACCAGCAGAACCGGACAGCGGCCCATCTATGGCTACACCTTC.

Here the CDR3 DNA reads TGTGCCAGCTCCCTGGGACAGGGTGCCTCACTGCAGCCCCAGCATTTT. Residues: CASSLGQGASLQPQHF. V gene TRBV18 combines with J gene TRBJ1-5; 9 bases match TRBD1. The CDR3 is made up of 16 amino acids. The junction had 13 bases not matched to a gene; V was cut back by 6 bases and J by 7 bases. CDR1 is KGHSH, CDR2 LQKENI, per germline.

This clone has just a few counts. A junction boundary mismatches the germline segment, possibly from a read error. The gene calls are TRBV12-3 or TRBV12-4 and TRBJ1-2; D not certain. This CDR3 spans 13 amino acids. The CDR3 DNA follows: TGTGCCAGCACCCATTCCGGGAGGGTTAGATCCGACTTC. This codes for CASTHSGRVRSDF.

The chain employs TRBV2 and TRBJ1-4, with D perhaps TRBD1 (6 bases). V was shortened by 4 bases and J by 3 bases, with 9 bases between the two germline ends. The CDR3 is 14 amino acids. Germline CDR1 is SNHLY and CDR2 is FYNNEI. In DNA, the CDR3 is TGTGCCAGCAGTGTTCAGGGGTCTAATGAAAAACTGTTTTTT. Its translation: CASSVQGSNEKLFF.

This clone was observed a few times. The rearrangement joins TRBV2 to TRBJ1-6; 9 bases map to TRBD1. From germline, CDR1 is SNHLY and CDR2 FYNNEI. This CDR3 spans 16 amino acids. The V and J ends lost 3 bases and 10 bases, in that order; junction bases with no gene match: 10. The CDR3 nucleotides are TGTGCCAGCAGTGAGCCGACCGGGACAGGGAGATCACCCCTCCACTTT. Residues: CASSEPTGTGRSPLHF.

This chain joins TRBV6-1 and TRBJ1-2; possibly TRBD1 for D (5 bases). The V gene lost 1 base and the J gene lost 1 base, with 7 bases spanning the gap. The CDR3 consists of 14 residues. From germline, CDR1 is MNHNS and CDR2 SASEGT. This CDR3 reads CASSEEQGNYGYTF. CDR3 coding DNA: TGTGCCAGCAGTGAAGAGCAGGGTAACTATGGCTACACCTTC.

The CDR3 nucleotides are TGTGCCAGCAGCTCCGGACTAGCGGGAAAGGTAGATACGCAGTATTTT. It yields the protein CASSSGLAGKVDTQYF. The V gene is TRBV11-3, the J gene TRBJ2-3; TRBD2 aligns across 12 bases. Germline CDR1 is SGHNT and CDR2 is YENEEA. This CDR3 contains 16 residues. V lost 4 bases and J lost 5; bases outside the gene matches: 7.

V usage is TRBV28 and J usage is TRBJ2-5; D perhaps matches TRBD2 (6 bases). Germline assignment: CDR1 MDHEN and CDR2 SYDVKM. The CDR3 length is 15 residues. V gave up 6 bases and J gave up 1 base, with 15 bases separating them. The chain's CDR3 is CASSSPSGPQETQYF. CDR3 sequence (DNA): TGTGCCAGCAGCTCTCCCAGCGGGCCCCAAGAGACCCAGTACTTC.

The chain uses TRBV6-5 and TRBJ2-1, with TRBD2 matching 8 bases. Germline assignment: CDR1 MNHEY and CDR2 SVGAGI. The V and J ends lost 6 bases and 0 bases, in that order; junction bases with no gene match: 4. This CDR3 spans 15 amino acids. CDR3 DNA sequence: TGTGCCAGCAGCCTTAGCGGGACCTCCTACAATGAGCAGTTCTTC. This codes for CASSLSGTSYNEQFF.

The rearrangement uses TRBV28 and TRBJ2-2, with 7 bases lining up with TRBD1. The germline V gene encodes CDR1 MDHEN and CDR2 SYDVKM. V shed 4 bases and J 7 bases; nucleotides not matched to a gene: 12. The CDR3 sequence is 16 residues long. The CDR3 here is CASSSPGRGPGGELFF. The CDR3 DNA reads TGTGCCAGCAGTTCCCCAGGAAGGGGGCCGGGCGGGGAGCTGTTTTTT.

This chain connects TRBV7-3 to TRBJ2-3, with D possibly matching TRBD2 (5 bases). Germline loops: CDR1 SGHTA, CDR2 FQGTGA. CDR3 size: 13 residues. V was shortened by 1 base and J by 4 bases, with 6 bases between the two germline ends. The CDR3 DNA sequence: TGTGCCAGCAGCTTAAAGGGAGCAGATACGCAGTATTTT. It codes for CASSLKGADTQYF.

The chain recombines TRBV6-1 with TRBJ1-1; 7 nucleotides align to TRBD1. The CDR3 spans 14 residues. Trimming cost V 1 base and J 2 bases; bases outside gene matches: 1. Germline CDR1 MNHNS, CDR2 SASEGT. The CDR3, as DNA: TGTGCCAGCAGTGAAGGGACAGGAAACACTGAAGCTTTCTTT. Amino acids: CASSEGTGNTEAFF.